This TCR beta chain came from a study of blood T cell repertoires in COVID-19. About the study: Researchers got acute and convalescent COVID-19 samples from the United States, Italy and Spain.

Germline V gives CDR1 SGDLS, CDR2 YYNGEE. The CDR3 extends over 15 amino acids. Trimming stripped 4 bases from V and 0 bases from J, with 11 bases between. This clone turned up a few times. TCRdb's table, derived via immunoSEQ multiplex PCR, lists solely in-frame clones and lacks some. The sample contains approximately 300,000 clones, about 82% of which appear only once. V usage is TRBV9 and J usage is TRBJ1-3; D remains unclear. This clonotype originated in a woman in her forties or fifties with acute or convalescent COVID-19. The sample was peripheral blood. The CDR3 loop reads CASSKRQTSGNTIYF. In DNA, the CDR3 is TGTGCCAGCAGCAAGAGACAAACCTCTGGAAACACCATATATTTT.